What follows are 14 T cell receptor beta chains derived from one specimen sequenced in a study of human T cells and chemical hapten exposure. TCRdb ran MiXCR on the RACE reads and lists one entry per CDR3 protein. The repertoire holds 25,000 to 30,000 distinct CDR3 sequences, with 8% to 10% as singletons. The time point: patch test 2, 6 weeks after DPC sensitization. Treatment described: therapeutic diphenylcyclopropenone sensitization with weekly scalp DPC. The source material was whole blood, sampled in connection with sensitization to the hapten diphenylcyclopropenone (DPC). Receptors were obtained from a man between 25 and 39 years old with alopecia areata. Some clones in this sample may be carry-over from other donors' samples.

This clonotype was counted at least ten times. The DNA of the CDR3 is TGTGCCAGCAGATCCGGGACCGAAAATTCACCCCTCCACTTT. This gives the protein CASRSGTENSPLHF. The chain employs TRBV5-4 and TRBJ1-6; a possible D gene is TRBD1 (5 bases). The CDR3 extends over 14 amino acids. Germline values: CDR1 SGHNT, CDR2 YYREEE (reference sequence). V was shortened by 5 bases and J by 7 bases, with 13 bases between the two germline ends.

This clonotype came up a few times. The V call is TRBV7-9, the J call TRBJ2-5; D is unresolved. Germline CDR1 is SEHNR and CDR2 is FQNEAQ (reference sequence). V dropped 5 bases and J dropped 1 base, with 14 bases sitting between them. The length of the CDR3 is 15 residues. As DNA, the CDR3 is TGTGCCAGCAGCACACACGGTGCAGGCCAAGAGACCCAGTACTTC. Amino acids: CASSTHGAGQETQYF.

The chain joins TRBV18 to TRBJ1-1, with D possibly being TRBD1 (5 bases). Trimming removed 4 bases at V and 1 base at J, with 10 bases between. CDR1 and CDR2 from the germline V gene are KGHSH and LQKENI. The CDR3 is 14 residues long. DNA of the CDR3: TGTGCCAGCTCACTTGGGCAGGGGAACACTGAAGCTTTCTTT. It codes for CASSLGQGNTEAFF.

This clonotype was observed many times. The V and J genes are TRBV3-1 and TRBJ1-1; D gene ambiguous. Germline CDR1 is LGHDT and CDR2 is YNNKEL (reference sequence). CDR3 length: 12 amino acids. V dropped 4 bases and J dropped 7 bases, with 10 bases sitting between them. The CDR3 bases are TGTGCCAGCAGCCGTGGGATACTTGAAGCTTTCTTT. Encoded protein: CASSRGILEAFF.

The chain combines TRBV6-2 or TRBV6-3 with TRBJ1-6; D is possibly TRBD1 (5 bases). CDR3 length: 18 residues. Germline values: CDR1 MNHEY, CDR2 SVGEGT. The V end lost 6 bases, the J end lost 0 bases, and 18 bases lay between the germline ends. This chain's CDR3 is CASRQSGTKSSYNSPLHF. As DNA, the CDR3 is TGTGCCAGCAGACAATCCGGGACTAAAAGCTCCTATAATTCACCCCTCCACTTT.

The table lists this clonotype with many counts. The V and J genes are TRBV12-3 or TRBV12-4 and TRBJ1-3; TRBD1 is a possible D gene (5 bases). This CDR3 has 16 residues. Between the trimmed V and J ends, which lost 1 base and 0 bases, there was a span of 10 bases. CDR3 nucleotides: TGTGCCAGCAGTTTAGGGACACCCTACTCTGGAAACACCATATATTTT. As protein: CASSLGTPYSGNTIYF.

The chain joins TRBV5-1 to TRBJ1-2, with 7 bases fitting TRBD1. Germline values: CDR1 SGHRS, CDR2 YFSETQ. After removal of 4 bases from V and 4 bases from J, the junction contained 10 bases not matched to a gene. The CDR3 sequence is 15 residues long. Here the CDR3 DNA reads TGCGCCAGCAGCCCATCCCGGACAGGCCCCTATGGCTACACCTTC. This codes for CASSPSRTGPYGYTF. Drawing the rest from reference TRBV5-1 and TRBJ1-2, the complete variable domain is KAGVTQTPRYLIKTRGQQVTLSCSPISGHRSVSWYQQTPGQGLQFLFEYFSETQRNKGNFPGRFSGRQFSNSRSEMNVSTLELGDSALYLCASSPSRTGPYGYTFGSGTRLTVV.

This sequence joins TRBV20-1 and TRBJ2-3; 11 nucleotides match TRBD2. V shed 1 base, J shed 2 bases, and the junction held 2 bases outside the gene matches. The CDR3 is 15 residues long. Germline CDR1 DFQATT, CDR2 SNEGSKA (reference sequence). This CDR3 is CSARGTSGFTDTQYF. DNA for the CDR3: TGCAGTGCTAGAGGGACTAGCGGGTTCACAGATACGCAGTATTTT.

This clonotype occurred many times. V usage is TRBV3-1 and J usage is TRBJ1-1; D remains unclear. V gave up 0 bases and J gave up 6 bases, with 2 bases separating them. This CDR3 contains 11 residues. The germline V gene encodes CDR1 LGHDT and CDR2 YNNKEL (reference sequence). The CDR3 DNA reads as TGTGCCAGCAGCCAAGAGGCTGAAGCTTTCTTT. It specifies CASSQEAEAFF.

In DNA form, the CDR3 reads TGTGCCAACTCCGGGACAGGGTTTGAAGCTTTCTTT. Translated: CANSGTGFEAFF. The chain combines TRBV2 with TRBJ1-1; TRBD1 matches at 9 bases. The V gene end was trimmed by 10 bases and the J gene end by 7 bases; junction bases not matched to a gene: 7. The CDR3 spans 12 residues. CDR1 SNHLY and CDR2 FYNNEI come from the germline V gene.

The rearrangement links TRBV29-1 to TRBJ1-1, with D possibly matching TRBD1 (5 bases). With 5 bases removed from V and 5 bases from J, the gap between germline ends came to 6 bases. Per germline, CDR1 SQVTM and CDR2 ANQGSEA. The CDR3 totals 10 residues. In DNA form, the CDR3 reads TGCAGCGTTCGGGGGACTGAAGCTTTCTTT. This encodes CSVRGTEAFF. Combining the CDR3 with reference TRBV29-1 and TRBJ1-1 gives the whole variable domain SAVISQKPSRDICQRGTSLTIQCQVDSQVTMMFWYRQQPGQSLTLIATANQGSEATYESGFVIDKFPISRPNLTFSTLTVSNMSPEDSSIYLCSVRGTEAFFGQGTRLTVV.

This clonotype showed up many times. The chain links TRBV18 to TRBJ2-2; a weak D match, TRBD2 (5 bases). CDR1 and CDR2 (germline): KGHSH, LQKENI. This CDR3 comprises 17 residues. The ends were cut back, 1 base at V and 2 bases at J, with 14 bases in the middle. The CDR3 sequence: CASSPQSSTFNTGELFF. In DNA form, the CDR3 reads TGTGCCAGCTCACCACAATCTAGCACATTCAACACCGGGGAGCTGTTTTTT. Full variable domain (rest looked up from reference TRBV18 and TRBJ2-2): NAGVMQNPRHLVRRRGQEARLRCSPMKGHSHVYWYRQLPEEGLKFMVYLQKENIIDESGMPKERFSAEFPKEGPSILRIQQVVRGDSAAYFCASSPQSSTFNTGELFFGEGSRLTVL.

The chain employs TRBV29-1 and TRBJ2-3; D gene ambiguous. CDR1 SQVTM and CDR2 ANQGSEA come from the germline V gene. The CDR3 totals 13 residues. V was cut by 4 bases and J by 2 bases, with 10 bases left in between. The CDR3 region is CSVGPPITDTQYF. The DNA for the CDR3 is TGCAGCGTTGGCCCTCCCATCACAGATACGCAGTATTTT.

This clonotype was observed at least ten times. The chain links TRBV7-8 to TRBJ1-5; D gene ambiguous. The CDR3 length is 13 residues. The germline V gene has CDR1 SGHVS and CDR2 FQNEAQ. The germline V and J ends were trimmed by 1 base and 4 bases, with 5 bases remaining between them. This CDR3 reads CASSLDRNQPQHF. The CDR3 coding sequence is TGTGCCAGCAGCTTAGACAGAAATCAGCCCCAGCATTTT.